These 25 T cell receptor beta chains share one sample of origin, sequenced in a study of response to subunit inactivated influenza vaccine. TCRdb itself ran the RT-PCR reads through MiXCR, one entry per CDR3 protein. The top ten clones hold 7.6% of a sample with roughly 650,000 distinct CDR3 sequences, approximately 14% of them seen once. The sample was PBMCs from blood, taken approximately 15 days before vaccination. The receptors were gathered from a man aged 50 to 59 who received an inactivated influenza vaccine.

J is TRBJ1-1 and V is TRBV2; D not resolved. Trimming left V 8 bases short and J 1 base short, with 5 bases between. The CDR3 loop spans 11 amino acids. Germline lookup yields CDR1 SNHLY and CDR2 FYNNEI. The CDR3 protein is CASRANTEAFF. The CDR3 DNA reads TGTGCCAGCCGGGCGAACACTGAAGCTTTCTTT.

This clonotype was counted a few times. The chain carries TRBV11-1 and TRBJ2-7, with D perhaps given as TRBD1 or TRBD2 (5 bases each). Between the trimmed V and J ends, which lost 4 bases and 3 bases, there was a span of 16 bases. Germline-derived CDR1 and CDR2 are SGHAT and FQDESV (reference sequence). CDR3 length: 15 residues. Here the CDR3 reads CASSWSGTDIYEQYF. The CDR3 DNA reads TGTGCCAGCAGCTGGTCCGGGACGGATATCTACGAGCAGTACTTC.

The DNA for the CDR3 is TGCAGCGTCCGGACTAGCGGGGAGAGCTCCTACAATGAGCAGTTCTTC. It translates to CSVRTSGESSYNEQFF. J is TRBJ2-1 and V is TRBV29-1, with 12 bases matching TRBD2. This CDR3 has 16 amino acids. From germline, CDR1 is SQVTM and CDR2 ANQGSEA. Trimming removed 6 bases from V and 0 bases from J; junction bases left unmatched: 6.

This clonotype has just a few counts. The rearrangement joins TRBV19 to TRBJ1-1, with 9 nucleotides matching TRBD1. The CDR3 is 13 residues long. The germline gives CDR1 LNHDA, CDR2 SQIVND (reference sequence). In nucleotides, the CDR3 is TGTGCGACTTCACCACAGGGGGCCACTGAAGCTTTCTTT. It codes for CATSPQGATEAFF.

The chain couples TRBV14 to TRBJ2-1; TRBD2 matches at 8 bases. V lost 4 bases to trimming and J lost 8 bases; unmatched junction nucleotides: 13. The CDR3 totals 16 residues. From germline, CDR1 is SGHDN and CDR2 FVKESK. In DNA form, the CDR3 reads TGTGCCAGCAGCCCTCTGCGGGGGGCCATAATCCATGAGCAGTTCTTC. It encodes CASSPLRGAIIHEQFF.

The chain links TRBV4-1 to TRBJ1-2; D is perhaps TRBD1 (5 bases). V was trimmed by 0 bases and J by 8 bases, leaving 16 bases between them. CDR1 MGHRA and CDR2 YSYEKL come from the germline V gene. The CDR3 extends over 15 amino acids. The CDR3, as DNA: TGCGCCAGCAGCCAAGATGAGGACAAGGGTTACGGCTACACCTTC. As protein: CASSQDEDKGYGYTF.

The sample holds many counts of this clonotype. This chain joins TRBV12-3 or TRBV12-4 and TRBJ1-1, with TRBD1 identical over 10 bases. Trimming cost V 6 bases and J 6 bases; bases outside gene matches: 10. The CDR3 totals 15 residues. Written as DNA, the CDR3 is TGTGCCAGCAGCACCCGCGGGACAGGGGATGCTGAAGCTTTCTTT. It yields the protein CASSTRGTGDAEAFF.

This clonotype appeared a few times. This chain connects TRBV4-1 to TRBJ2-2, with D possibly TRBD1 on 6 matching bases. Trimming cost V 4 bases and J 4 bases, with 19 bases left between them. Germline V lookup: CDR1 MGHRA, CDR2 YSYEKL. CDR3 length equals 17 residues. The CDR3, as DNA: TGCGCCAGCAGCCCGGCCCCCCAGGGGAAGGGCACCGGGGAGCTGTTTTTT. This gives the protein CASSPAPQGKGTGELFF.

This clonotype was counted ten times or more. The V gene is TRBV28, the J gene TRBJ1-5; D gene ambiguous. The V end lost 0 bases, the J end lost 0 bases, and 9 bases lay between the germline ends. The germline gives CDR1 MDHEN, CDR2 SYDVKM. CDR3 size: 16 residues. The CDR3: CASSLWDWYSNQPQHF. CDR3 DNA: TGTGCCAGCAGTTTATGGGATTGGTATAGCAATCAGCCCCAGCATTTT.

The CDR3: CASTIAGAETQYF. The CDR3 DNA is TGTGCCAGCACAATAGCGGGGGCGGAGACCCAGTACTTC. J is TRBJ2-5 and V is TRBV7-6, with 9 bases identical to TRBD2. Looked up from germline, CDR1 is SGHVS and CDR2 is FNYEAQ. V lost 7 bases to trimming and J lost 5 bases; unmatched junction nucleotides: 5. CDR3 size: 13 residues.

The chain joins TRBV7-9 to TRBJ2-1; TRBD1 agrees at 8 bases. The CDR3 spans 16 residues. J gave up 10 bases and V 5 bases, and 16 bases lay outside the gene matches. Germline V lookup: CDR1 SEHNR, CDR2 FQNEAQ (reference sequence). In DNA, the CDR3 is TGTGCCAGCAGCCCGGGACGGGGCAGGGGGCTTGGGGAGCAGTTCTTC. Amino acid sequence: CASSPGRGRGLGEQFF.

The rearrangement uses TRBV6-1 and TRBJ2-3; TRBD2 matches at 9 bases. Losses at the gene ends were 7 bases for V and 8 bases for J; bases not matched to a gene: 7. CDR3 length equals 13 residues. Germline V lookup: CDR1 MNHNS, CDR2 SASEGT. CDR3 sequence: CASTPAAGGTQYF. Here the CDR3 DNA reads TGTGCCAGCACCCCCGCAGCGGGAGGTACGCAGTATTTT.

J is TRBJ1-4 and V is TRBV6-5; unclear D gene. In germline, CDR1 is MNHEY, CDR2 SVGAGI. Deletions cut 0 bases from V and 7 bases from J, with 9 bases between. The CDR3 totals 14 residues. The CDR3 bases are TGTGCCAGCAGTTACTCGATAGCGCCTGAAAAACTGTTTTTT. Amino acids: CASSYSIAPEKLFF.

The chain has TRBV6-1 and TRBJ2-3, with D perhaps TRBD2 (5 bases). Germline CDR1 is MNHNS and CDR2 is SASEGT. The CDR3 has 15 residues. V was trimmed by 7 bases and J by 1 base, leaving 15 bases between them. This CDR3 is CASNRNTAGTDTQYF. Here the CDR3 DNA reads TGTGCCAGCAACCGAAATACAGCGGGCACAGATACGCAGTATTTT.

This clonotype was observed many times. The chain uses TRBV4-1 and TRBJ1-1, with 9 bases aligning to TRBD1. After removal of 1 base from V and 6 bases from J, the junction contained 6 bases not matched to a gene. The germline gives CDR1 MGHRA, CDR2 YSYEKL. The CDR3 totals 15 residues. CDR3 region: CASSQVGGQGPEAFF. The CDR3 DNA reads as TGCGCCAGCAGCCAAGTTGGGGGACAGGGACCTGAAGCTTTCTTT.

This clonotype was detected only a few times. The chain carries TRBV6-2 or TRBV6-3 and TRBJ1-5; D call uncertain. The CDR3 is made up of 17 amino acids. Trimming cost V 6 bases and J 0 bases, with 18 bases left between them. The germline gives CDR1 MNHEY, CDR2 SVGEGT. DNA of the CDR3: TGTGCCAGCAGCCCTAGACCGCTAGGTTATAGCAATCAGCCCCAGCATTTT. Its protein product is CASSPRPLGYSNQPQHF.

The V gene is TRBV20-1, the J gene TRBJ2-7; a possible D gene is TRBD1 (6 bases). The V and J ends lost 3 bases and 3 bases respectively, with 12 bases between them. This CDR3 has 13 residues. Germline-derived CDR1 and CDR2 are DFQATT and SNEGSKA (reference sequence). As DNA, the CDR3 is TGCAGTGCTAGGAACGGACAGATCTACGAGCAGTACTTC. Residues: CSARNGQIYEQYF.

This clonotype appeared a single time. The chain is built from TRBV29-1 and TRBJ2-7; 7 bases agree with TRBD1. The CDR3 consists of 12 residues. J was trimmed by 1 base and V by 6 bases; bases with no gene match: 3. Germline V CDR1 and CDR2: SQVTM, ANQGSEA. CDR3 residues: CSVSGQSYEQYF. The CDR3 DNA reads TGCAGCGTGTCGGGACAGTCCTACGAGCAGTACTTC.

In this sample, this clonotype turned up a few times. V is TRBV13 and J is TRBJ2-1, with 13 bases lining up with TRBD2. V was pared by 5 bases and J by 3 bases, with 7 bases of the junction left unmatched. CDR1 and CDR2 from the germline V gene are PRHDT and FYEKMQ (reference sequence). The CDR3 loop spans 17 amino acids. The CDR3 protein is CASSPGLAGALYNEQFF. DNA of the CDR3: TGTGCCAGCAGCCCCGGACTAGCGGGGGCCCTCTACAATGAGCAGTTCTTC.

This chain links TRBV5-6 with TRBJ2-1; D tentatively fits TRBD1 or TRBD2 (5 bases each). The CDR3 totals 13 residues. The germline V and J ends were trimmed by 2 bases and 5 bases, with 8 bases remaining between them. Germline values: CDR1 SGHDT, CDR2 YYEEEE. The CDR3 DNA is TGTGCCAGCAGCTTCGGGACGGACAATGAGCAGTTCTTC. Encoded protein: CASSFGTDNEQFF. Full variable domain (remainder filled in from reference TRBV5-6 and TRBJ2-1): DAGVTQSPTHLIKTRGQQVTLRCSPKSGHDTVSWYQQALGQGPQFIFQYYEEEERQRGNFPDRFSGHQFPNYSSELNVNALLLGDSALYLCASSFGTDNEQFFGPGTRLTVL.

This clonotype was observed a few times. CDR3 DNA: TGTGCCAGCAGTGAAGCATTCCCAGGGGGAGCCCCAGATACGCAGTATTTT. Protein: CASSEAFPGGAPDTQYF. The J gene is TRBJ2-3, the V gene TRBV2, with TRBD1 matching 7 bases. Germline lookup yields CDR1 SNHLY and CDR2 FYNNEI. This CDR3 is 17 amino acids long. Trimming removed 0 bases from V and 4 bases from J; junction bases left unmatched: 10.

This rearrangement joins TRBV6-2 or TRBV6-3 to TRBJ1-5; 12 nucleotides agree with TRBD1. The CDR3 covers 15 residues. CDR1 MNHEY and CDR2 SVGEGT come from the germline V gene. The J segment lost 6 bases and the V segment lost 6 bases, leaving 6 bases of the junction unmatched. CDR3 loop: CASSLGQGAVQPQHF. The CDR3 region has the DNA TGTGCCAGCAGCCTGGGACAGGGGGCCGTTCAGCCCCAGCATTTT.

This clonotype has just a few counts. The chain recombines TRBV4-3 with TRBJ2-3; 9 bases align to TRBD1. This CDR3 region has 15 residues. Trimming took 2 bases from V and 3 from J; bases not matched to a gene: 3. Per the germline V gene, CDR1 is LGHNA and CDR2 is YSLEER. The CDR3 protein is CASSQSGTGTDTQYF. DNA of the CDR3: TGCGCCAGCAGCCAATCGGGGACAGGGACAGATACGCAGTATTTT.

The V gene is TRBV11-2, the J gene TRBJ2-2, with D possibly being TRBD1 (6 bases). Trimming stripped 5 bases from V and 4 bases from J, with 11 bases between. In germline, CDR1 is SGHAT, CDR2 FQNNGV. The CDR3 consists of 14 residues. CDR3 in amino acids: CASSLQGSTGELFF. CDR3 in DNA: TGTGCCAGCAGCCTTCAGGGGTCCACCGGGGAGCTGTTTTTT.

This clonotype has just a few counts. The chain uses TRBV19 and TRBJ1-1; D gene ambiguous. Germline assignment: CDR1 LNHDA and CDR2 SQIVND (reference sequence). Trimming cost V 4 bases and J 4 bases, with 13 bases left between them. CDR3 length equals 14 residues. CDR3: CASSTTEAATEAFF. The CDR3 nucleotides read TGTGCCAGTAGTACGACCGAGGCCGCCACTGAAGCTTTCTTT.